These T cell receptor beta chains were read from a single sample in a study of CD8 T cells in Susac syndrome. In TCRdb, the immunoSEQ multiplex PCR reads were re-called with MiXCR into one record per CDR3 protein. The sample lists about 290,000 distinct CDR3 sequences; about 91% were seen once. The sequenced material came from CD8+ T cells from PBMCs. Source of these receptors: a human donor with multiple sclerosis. The CDR3 runs from the conserved cysteine through the conserved F or W. The D gene is left open where the match is weak. The size entry is marked missing in some rows and otherwise reads once, few, many or a size class.

v_call,clone_size,d_call,j_call,cdr3_nt,cdr3_aa
TRBV4-1,few,NA,TRBJ1-2,TGCGCCAGCAGCCAAGCGAAGATGGCGGGGATCTATGGCTACACCTTC,CASSQAKMAGIYGYTF
TRBV6-5,NA,NA,TRBJ1-5,TGTGCCAGCAGGAGGGGAGGGGATCAGCCCCAGCATTTT,CASRRGGDQPQHF
TRBV30,NA,NA,TRBJ2-7,TGTGCCTGGAGTCCGACTTCCTACGAGCAGTACTTC,CAWSPTSYEQYF
TRBV27,NA,NA,TRBJ1-2,TGTGCCAGCAGTCCATGGGACGGCTGGGGGAATGGCTACACCTTC,CASSPWDGWGNGYTF
TRBV13,NA,TRBD2,TRBJ2-5,TGTGCCAGCAGCTTAACTAGCGGAGAGACCCAGTACTTC,CASSLTSGETQYF
TRBV21-1,NA,NA,TRBJ2-7,TGTGCCAGCATCGAAAAGGGGATTACCGGGGATGGGGCTTACGAGCAGTACTTC,CASIEKGITGDGAYEQYF
TRBV20-1,NA,NA,TRBJ2-5,TGCAGTGCTAGGGGGTGGCAGCGCGAGACCCAGTACTTC,CSARGWQRETQYF
TRBV6-2/TRBV6-3,NA,TRBD2,TRBJ2-7,TGTGCCAGCAGTTGGACTAGTGACTCCTACGAGCAGTACTTC,CASSWTSDSYEQYF
TRBV4-3,once,NA,TRBJ2-4,TGCGCCAGCGGCCAAGATTACGGGAAAAACATTCAGTACTTC,CASGQDYGKNIQYF
TRBV28,NA,TRBD2,TRBJ2-1,TGTGCCAGCAGTCCCGGACTAGCGGGAGGGGCCTCCTACAATGAGCAGTTCTTC,CASSPGLAGGASYNEQFF